This T cell receptor beta chain was sequenced in a study of control samples from healthy donors and cancer patients. TCRdb's copy holds only in-frame clones and misses some; the assay was immunoSEQ multiplex PCR. The table includes approximately 120,000 clones, 90% detected once. The germline V gene encodes CDR1 SGHDN and CDR2 FVKESK. V shed 0 bases, J shed 5 bases, and the junction held 2 bases outside the gene matches. The CDR3 has 15 amino acids. This TCR derives from a human donor in good health. The donor label of this sample is uncertain. The sequenced sample was blood. This chain links TRBV14 with TRBJ1-3; 9 nucleotides line up with TRBD1. This CDR3 reads CASSQEQGARNTIYF. CDR3 in DNA: TGTGCCAGCAGCCAAGAACAGGGGGCCCGAAACACCATATATTTT.